The sequence of this TCR beta chain was determined in a study of patients and donors after allogeneic stem cell transplantation. The CDR3 has 15 residues. The junction had 7 bases not matched to a gene; V was cut back by 3 bases and J by 4 bases. TCRdb re-analysed the RT-PCR reads in MiXCR, keeping a single row per CDR3 protein. The table includes around 200,000 distinct CDR3 sequences, around 41% detected once. The sequence was obtained from a human donor who was either an allogeneic HSCT recipient or a stem cell or donor lymphocyte infusion donor (not recorded which). It is not recorded whose cells these are; they may come from a transplant donor. The rearrangement joins TRBV12-3 or TRBV12-4 to TRBJ2-3; 7 nucleotides agree with TRBD1. The sequencing input was blood, either unsorted or a sorted T cell fraction (not recorded which). For the CDR3, the DNA is TGTGCCAGCAGTTTTAATAGGGGGCAGGCAGATACGCAGTATTTT. It is translated as CASSFNRGQADTQYF.